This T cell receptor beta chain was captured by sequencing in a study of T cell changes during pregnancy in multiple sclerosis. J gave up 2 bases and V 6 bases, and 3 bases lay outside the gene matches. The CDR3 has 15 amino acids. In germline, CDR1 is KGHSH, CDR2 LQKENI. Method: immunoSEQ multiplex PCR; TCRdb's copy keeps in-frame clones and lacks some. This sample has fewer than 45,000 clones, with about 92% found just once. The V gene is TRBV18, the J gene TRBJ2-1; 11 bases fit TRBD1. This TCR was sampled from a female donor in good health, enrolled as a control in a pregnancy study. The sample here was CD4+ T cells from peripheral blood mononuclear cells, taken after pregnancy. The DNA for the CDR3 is TGTGCCAGCTCCGCGGGACAGGGGGCCTACAATGAGCAGTTCTTC. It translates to CASSAGQGAYNEQFF.